This entry features one T cell receptor beta chain sequence. Its antigen is not known. Each HIV participant was treated in the United States. This sample was taken from a study of long-term antiretroviral therapy in people with HIV. Study results and limitations: Pre-ART clonal expansions dominated every time point's repertoire. Spans of CDR3 length were tighter for HIV repertoires than for controls. After ART, diversity increased yet remained lower than transplant donor controls.

At the survey level, the v3.0 immunoSEQ assay was run. Sequenced by immunoSEQ multiplex PCR; TCRdb stores in-frame clones only, minus some. This sample has roughly 10,000 clones; roughly 80% occur once, and the top ten carry around 15%. The sample consisted of unsorted PBMCs, taken 1.2 years after starting antiretroviral therapy. The origin of this receptor is a man in his forties with HIV.

CDR3 DNA sequence: TGTGCCAGCAGCGGGGCAGGGGTAGTGGAAGCTTTCTTT. The encoded protein is CASSGAGVVEAFF. The rearrangement joins TRBV9 to TRBJ1-1, with D perhaps matching TRBD1 (6 bases). In germline, CDR1 is SGDLS, CDR2 YYNGEE. The CDR3 is 13 amino acids. Trimming removed 3 bases at V and 8 bases at J, with 14 bases between.